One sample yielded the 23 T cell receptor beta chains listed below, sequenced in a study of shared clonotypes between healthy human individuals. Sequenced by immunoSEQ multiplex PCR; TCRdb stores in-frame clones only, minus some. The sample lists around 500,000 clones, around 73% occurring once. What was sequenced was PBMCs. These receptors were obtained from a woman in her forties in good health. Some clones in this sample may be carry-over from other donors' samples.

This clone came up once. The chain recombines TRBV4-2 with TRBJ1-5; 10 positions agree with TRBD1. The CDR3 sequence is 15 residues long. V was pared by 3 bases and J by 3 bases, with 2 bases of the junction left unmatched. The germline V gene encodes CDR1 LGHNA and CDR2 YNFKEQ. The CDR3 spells CASSQGTGANQPQHF. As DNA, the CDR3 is TGTGCCAGCAGCCAGGGGACAGGGGCCAATCAGCCCCAGCATTTT.

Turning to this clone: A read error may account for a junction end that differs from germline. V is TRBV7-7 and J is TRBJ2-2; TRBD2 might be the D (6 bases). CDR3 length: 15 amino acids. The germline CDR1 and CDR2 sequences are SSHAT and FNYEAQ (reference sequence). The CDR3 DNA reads TGTGCTAGCAGCCGGAGCGGAGGGGTAGGGGGGGAGCTGTTTTTT. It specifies CASSRSGGVGGELFF. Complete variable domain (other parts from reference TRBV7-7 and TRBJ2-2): GAGVSQSPRYKVTKRGQDVTLRCDPISSHATLYWYQQALGQGPEFLTYFNYEAQPDKSGLPSDRFSAERPEGSISTLTIQRTEQRDSAMYRCASSRSGGVGGELFFGEGSRLTVL.

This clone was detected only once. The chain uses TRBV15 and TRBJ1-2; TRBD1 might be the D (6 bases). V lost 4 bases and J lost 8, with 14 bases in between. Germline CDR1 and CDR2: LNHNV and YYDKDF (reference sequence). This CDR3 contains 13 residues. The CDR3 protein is CATSNDRSYGYTF. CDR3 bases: TGTGCCACCAGCAATGACAGGAGCTACGGCTACACCTTC.

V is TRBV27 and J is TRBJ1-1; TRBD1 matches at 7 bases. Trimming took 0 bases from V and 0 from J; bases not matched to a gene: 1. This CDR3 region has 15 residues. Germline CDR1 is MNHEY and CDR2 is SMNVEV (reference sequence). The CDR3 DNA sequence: TGTGCCAGCAGTTTATCCGGACAGGTGAACACTGAAGCTTTCTTT. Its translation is CASSLSGQVNTEAFF.

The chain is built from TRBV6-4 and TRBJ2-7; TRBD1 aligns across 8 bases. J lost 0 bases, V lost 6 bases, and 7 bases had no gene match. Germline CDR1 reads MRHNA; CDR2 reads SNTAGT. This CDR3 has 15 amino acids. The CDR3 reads CASRTGDHISYEQYF. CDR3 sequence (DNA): TGTGCCAGCAGGACAGGGGACCATATCTCCTACGAGCAGTACTTC.

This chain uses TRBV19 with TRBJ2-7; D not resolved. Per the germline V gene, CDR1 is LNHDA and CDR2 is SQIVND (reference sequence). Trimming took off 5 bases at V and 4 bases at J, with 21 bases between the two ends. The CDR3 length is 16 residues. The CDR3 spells CASSPRTFQARYEQYF. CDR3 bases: TGTGCCAGTAGTCCGCGGACGTTTCAGGCCCGTTACGAGCAGTACTTC.

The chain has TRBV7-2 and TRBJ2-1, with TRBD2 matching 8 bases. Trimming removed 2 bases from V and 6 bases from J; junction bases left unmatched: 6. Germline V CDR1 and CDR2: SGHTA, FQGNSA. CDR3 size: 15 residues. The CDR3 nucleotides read TGTGCCAGCAGCTTATATAGCGGGACTACCAATGAGCAGTTCTTC. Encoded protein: CASSLYSGTTNEQFF.

The CDR3 DNA is TGTGCCAGCAGCTTACAGGGAAGGCGTTCCGAGCAGTACTTC. Translating it yields CASSLQGRRSEQYF. The chain combines TRBV7-2 with TRBJ2-7, with D perhaps TRBD1 (5 bases). Trimming removed 2 bases at V and 6 bases at J, with 14 bases between. This CDR3 is built from 14 residues. CDR1 is SGHTA, CDR2 FQGNSA, per germline.

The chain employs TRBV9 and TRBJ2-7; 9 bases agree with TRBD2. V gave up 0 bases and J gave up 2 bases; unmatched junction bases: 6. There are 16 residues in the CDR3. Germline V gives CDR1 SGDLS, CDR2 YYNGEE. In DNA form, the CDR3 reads TGTGCCAGCAGCGTAGCTGGCGGGAGGGCCCCCTACGAGCAGTACTTC. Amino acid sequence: CASSVAGGRAPYEQYF. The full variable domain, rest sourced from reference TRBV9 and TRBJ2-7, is DSGVTQTPKHLITATGQRVTLRCSPRSGDLSVYWYQQSLDQGLQFLIQYYNGEERAKGNILERFSAQQFPDLHSELNLSSLELGDSALYFCASSVAGGRAPYEQYFGPGTRLTVT.

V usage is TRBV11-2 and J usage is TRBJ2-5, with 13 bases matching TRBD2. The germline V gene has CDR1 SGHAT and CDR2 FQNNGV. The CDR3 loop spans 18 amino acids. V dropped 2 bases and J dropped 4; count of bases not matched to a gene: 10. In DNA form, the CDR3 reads TGTGCCAGCAGCTTAACACCGGGACTAGCGGGAAAGAGAGAGACCCAGTACTTC. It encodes CASSLTPGLAGKRETQYF.

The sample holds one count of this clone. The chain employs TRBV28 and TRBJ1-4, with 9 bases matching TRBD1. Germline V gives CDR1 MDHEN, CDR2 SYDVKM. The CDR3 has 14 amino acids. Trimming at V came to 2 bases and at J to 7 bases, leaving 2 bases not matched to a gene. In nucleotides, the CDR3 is TGTGCCAGCAGTTTAAGACAGGGGGGTGAAAAACTGTTTTTT. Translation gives CASSLRQGGEKLFF.

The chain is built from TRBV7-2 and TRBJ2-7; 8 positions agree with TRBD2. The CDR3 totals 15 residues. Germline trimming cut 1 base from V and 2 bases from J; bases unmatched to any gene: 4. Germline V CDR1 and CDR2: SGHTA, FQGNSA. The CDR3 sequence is CASSLGREGPYEQYF. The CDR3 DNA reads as TGTGCCAGCAGCTTAGGTCGGGAGGGACCCTACGAGCAGTACTTC. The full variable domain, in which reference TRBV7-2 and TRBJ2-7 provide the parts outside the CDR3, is GAGVSQSPSNKVTEKGKDVELRCDPISGHTALYWYRQSLGQGLEFLIYFQGNSAPDKSGLPSDRFSAERTGGSVSTLTIQRTQQEDSAVYLCASSLGREGPYEQYFGPGTRLTVT.

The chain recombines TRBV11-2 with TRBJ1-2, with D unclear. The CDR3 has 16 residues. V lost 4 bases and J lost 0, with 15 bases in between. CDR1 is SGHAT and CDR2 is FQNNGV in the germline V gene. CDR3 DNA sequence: TGTGCCAGCAGCTCCGGCAGGTGGGGATCTAACTATGGCTACACCTTC. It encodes CASSSGRWGSNYGYTF.

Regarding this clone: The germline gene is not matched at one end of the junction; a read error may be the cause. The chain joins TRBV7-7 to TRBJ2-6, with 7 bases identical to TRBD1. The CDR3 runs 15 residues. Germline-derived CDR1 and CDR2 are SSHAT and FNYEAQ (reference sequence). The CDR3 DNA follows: TGTGCTAGCAGCCAGGGGGTAGCTGGGGCCAACGTCCTGACTTTC. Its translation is CASSQGVAGANVLTF.

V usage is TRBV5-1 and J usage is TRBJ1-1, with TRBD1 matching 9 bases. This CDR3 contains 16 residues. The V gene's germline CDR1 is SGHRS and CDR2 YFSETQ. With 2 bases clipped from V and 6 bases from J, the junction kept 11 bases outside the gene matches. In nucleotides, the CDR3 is TGCGCCAGCAGCTTTGGGGCTGGGGGACAGGGTTCTGAAGCTTTCTTT. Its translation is CASSFGAGGQGSEAFF.

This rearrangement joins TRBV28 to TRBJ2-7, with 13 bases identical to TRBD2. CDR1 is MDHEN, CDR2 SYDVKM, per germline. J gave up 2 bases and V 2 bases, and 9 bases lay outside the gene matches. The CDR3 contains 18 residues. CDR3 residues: CASSLATSGRFRTYEQYF. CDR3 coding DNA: TGTGCCAGCAGTTTAGCGACTAGCGGGAGGTTCAGAACCTACGAGCAGTACTTC.

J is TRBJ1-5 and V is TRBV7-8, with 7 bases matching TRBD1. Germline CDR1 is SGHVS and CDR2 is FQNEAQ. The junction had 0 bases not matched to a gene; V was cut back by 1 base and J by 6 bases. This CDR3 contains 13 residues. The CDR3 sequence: CASSLDRGQPQHF. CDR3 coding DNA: TGTGCCAGCAGCTTAGACAGGGGTCAGCCCCAGCATTTT.

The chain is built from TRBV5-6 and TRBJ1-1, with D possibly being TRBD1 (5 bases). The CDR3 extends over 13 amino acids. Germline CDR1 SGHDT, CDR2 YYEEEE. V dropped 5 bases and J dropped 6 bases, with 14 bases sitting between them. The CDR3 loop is CASSYEGSAEAFF. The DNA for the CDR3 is TGTGCCAGCAGTTACGAGGGGTCCGCTGAAGCTTTCTTT.

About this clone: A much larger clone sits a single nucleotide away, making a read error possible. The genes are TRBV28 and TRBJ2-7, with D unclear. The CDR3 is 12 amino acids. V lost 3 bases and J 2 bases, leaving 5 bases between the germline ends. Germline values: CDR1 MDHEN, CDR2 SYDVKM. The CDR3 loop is CASSFPPYEQYF. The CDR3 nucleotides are TGTGCCAGCAGTTTCCCCCCCTACGAGCAGTACTTC.

The CDR3 DNA sequence: TGCGCCAGCAGCTTGGCCGGGACGGAGGGGGGCTACACCTTC. This translates into CASSLAGTEGGYTF. The V and J genes are TRBV5-1 and TRBJ1-2; the D gene is possibly TRBD1 (5 bases). Germline lookup yields CDR1 SGHRS and CDR2 YFSETQ. The germline V and J ends were trimmed by 0 bases and 8 bases, with 14 bases remaining between them. The CDR3 is 14 residues long.

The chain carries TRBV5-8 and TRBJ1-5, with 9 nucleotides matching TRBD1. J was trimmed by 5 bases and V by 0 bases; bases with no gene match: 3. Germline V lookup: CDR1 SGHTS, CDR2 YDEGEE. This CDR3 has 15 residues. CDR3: CASSLGGQGHQPQHF. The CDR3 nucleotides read TGTGCCAGCAGCTTGGGGGGACAGGGTCATCAGCCCCAGCATTTT. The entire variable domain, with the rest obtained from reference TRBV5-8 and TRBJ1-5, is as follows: EAGVTQSPTHLIKTRGQQATLRCSPISGHTSVYWYQQALGLGLQFLLWYDEGEERNRGNFPPRFSGRQFPNYSSELNVNALELEDSALYLCASSLGGQGHQPQHFGDGTRLSIL.

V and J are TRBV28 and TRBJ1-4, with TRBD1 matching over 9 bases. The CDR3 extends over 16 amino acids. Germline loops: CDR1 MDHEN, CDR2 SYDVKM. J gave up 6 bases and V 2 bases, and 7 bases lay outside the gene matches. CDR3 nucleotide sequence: TGTGCCAGCAGTTTAGTACAGGGGGCGGGGGATGAAAAACTGTTTTTT. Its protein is CASSLVQGAGDEKLFF.

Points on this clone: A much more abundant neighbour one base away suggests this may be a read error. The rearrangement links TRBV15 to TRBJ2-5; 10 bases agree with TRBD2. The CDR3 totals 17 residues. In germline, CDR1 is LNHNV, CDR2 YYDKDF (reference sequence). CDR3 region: CATSRPRFLAGVETQHF. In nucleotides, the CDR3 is TGTGCCACCAGCAGACCCCGGTTTCTAGCGGGAGTTGAGACCCAGCACTTC.